The rows below give T cell receptor beta chains drawn from one sample of a study of shared clonotypes between healthy human individuals. Here immunoSEQ multiplex PCR was the method, and the copy in TCRdb shows in-frame clones only, minus some. Among some 2,000,000 clones listed, around 96% were seen once. Sequencing was carried out using naive CD8+ T cells sorted from blood. Source of these receptors: a man younger than 35 in good health. The CDR3 runs from the conserved cysteine through the conserved F or W. The order of the fields is clone size, D gene, J gene, V gene, CDR3 protein, CDR3 DNA. The D gene is left open where the match is weak. Clone size is given for some rows only: seen once, a few or many times, or a class if the clone is expanded.

>once|.|TRBJ2-2|TRBV28
CASSYRQGGELFF
TGTGCCAGCAGTTATCGCCAGGGAGGGGAGCTGTTTTTT
>.|.|TRBJ1-1|TRBV13
CASSLLGEEVGITEAFF
TGTGCCAGCAGCCTCTTGGGAGAGGAGGTCGGTATCACTGAAGCTTTCTTT
>.|.|TRBJ2-2|TRBV6-1
CASSAGLTNTGELFF
TGTGCCAGCAGTGCGGGACTGACGAACACCGGGGAGCTGTTTTTT
>.|.|TRBJ1-5|TRBV7-9
CASSFDDQPQHF
TGTGCCAGCAGCTTTGACGATCAGCCCCAGCATTTT
>.|.|TRBJ1-1|TRBV10-3
CAISPRGQLNTEAFF
TGTGCCATCAGTCCTAGGGGACAATTAAACACTGAAGCTTTCTTT
>.|TRBD2|TRBJ2-7|TRBV7-8
CASSLPGGIYEQYF
TGTGCCAGCAGCTTACCCGGGGGGATCTACGAGCAGTACTTC
>.|.|TRBJ1-1|TRBV14
CASSQGSEAFF
TGTGCCAGCAGCCAAGGAAGTGAAGCTTTCTTT
>.|.|TRBJ2-5|TRBV7-2
CASSQPGRGPEETQYF
TGTGCCAGCAGCCAACCTGGGCGGGGGCCCGAAGAGACCCAGTACTTC
>.|.|TRBJ1-2|TRBV29-1
CSVEGVDRTSVANYGYTF
TGCAGCGTTGAAGGGGTGGACAGAACTTCCGTAGCTAACTATGGCTACACCTTC
>.|.|TRBJ2-7|TRBV10-3
CAISEVGETYEQYF
TGTGCCATCAGTGAAGTCGGGGAAACCTACGAGCAGTACTTC
>.|TRBD1|TRBJ1-2|TRBV10-2
CASRAPGQGLGGYTF
TGCGCCAGCAGAGCCCCGGGACAGGGTCTGGGTGGCTACACCTTC
>.|.|TRBJ2-3|TRBV9
CASSVGPPPDTQYF
TGTGCCAGCAGCGTAGGGCCTCCGCCAGATACGCAGTATTTT
>.|.|TRBJ2-3|TRBV10-3
CAISDGRATSTDTQYF
TGTGCCATCAGTGACGGTAGAGCGACTAGCACAGATACGCAGTATTTT
>.|.|TRBJ2-5|TRBV6-5
CAIAQIYREQETQYF
TGTGCCATCGCACAAATCTACAGGGAACAAGAGACCCAGTACTTC
>.|.|TRBJ2-5|TRBV28
CASSFYPAGETQYF
TGTGCCAGCAGTTTTTATCCGGCCGGCGAGACCCAGTACTTC
>.|.|TRBJ2-2|TRBV27
CASSFGTGELFF
TGTGCCAGCAGTTTTGGAACCGGGGAGCTGTTTTTT
>.|.|TRBJ2-1|TRBV7-9
CASSPPATVQFF
TGTGCCAGCAGCCCCCCCGCGACGGTGCAGTTCTTC
>.|TRBD1|TRBJ2-7|TRBV18
CASSSPDRADYEQYF
TGTGCCAGCTCCTCCCCCGACAGGGCCGACTACGAGCAGTACTTC
>.|.|TRBJ1-1|TRBV27
CASSLLPIMNTEAFF
TGTGCCAGCAGTTTGCTACCGATCATGAACACTGAAGCTTTCTTT
>.|.|TRBJ1-1|TRBV11-3
CASSLVGGTEAFF
TGTGCCAGCAGCTTAGTGGGCGGGACTGAAGCTTTCTTT
>.|.|TRBJ2-7|TRBV28
CASSPGTGFPYEQYF
TGTGCCAGCAGCCCCGGTACGGGGTTTCCCTACGAGCAGTACTTC
>.|TRBD2|TRBJ2-1|TRBV7-3
CASSPWTSGGEQFF
TGTGCCAGCAGCCCCTGGACTAGCGGGGGTGAGCAGTTCTTC
>few|.|TRBJ2-7|TRBV7-9
CASSLGAPEQYF
TGTGCCAGCAGTTTAGGAGCACCCGAGCAGTACTTC
>.|TRBD1|TRBJ2-7|TRBV29-1
CSGRDSYYEQYF
TGCAGCGGACGGGACAGTTACTACGAGCAGTACTTC
>once|.|TRBJ1-5|TRBV4-1
CASSQDGDLNQPQHF
TGCGCCAGCAGCCAAGATGGGGACCTAAATCAGCCCCAGCATTTT
>.|.|TRBJ1-6|TRBV18
CASSPEDGSPLHF
TGTGCCAGCTCACCAGAAGACGGTTCACCCCTCCACTTT
>.|.|TRBJ1-4|TRBV29-1
CSDTDSTNEKLFF
TGCAGCGACACGGACTCCACTAATGAAAAACTGTTTTTT
>.|TRBD1|TRBJ2-1|TRBV5-1
CASSPGTGTSHEQFF
TGCGCCAGCAGCCCCGGGACAGGGACTTCACATGAGCAGTTCTTC
>.|.|TRBJ2-7|TRBV27
CASSLGGGYEQYF
TGTGCCAGCAGTTTAGGTGGCGGGTACGAGCAGTACTTC
>.|TRBD2|TRBJ2-1|TRBV5-6
CASSPGREGFDEQFF
TGTGCCAGCAGCCCCGGGCGGGAGGGATTCGATGAGCAGTTCTTC
>.|.|TRBJ1-4|TRBV27
CASRMDGATNEKLFF
TGTGCCAGCAGGATGGACGGAGCAACTAATGAAAAACTGTTTTTT
>.|.|TRBJ2-2|TRBV6-5
CASWGFTGELFF
TGTGCCAGCTGGGGTTTTACCGGGGAGCTGTTTTTT
>.|.|TRBJ2-3|TRBV6-5
CASSGSGASTDTQYF
TGTGCCAGCAGTGGATCCGGGGCCAGCACAGATACGCAGTATTTT
>.|.|TRBJ2-2|TRBV10-2
CASRNGRSGELFF
TGCGCCAGCAGAAACGGCAGGTCCGGGGAGCTGTTTTTT
>.|.|TRBJ2-1|TRBV30
CAWSELLEFNEQFF
TGTGCCTGGAGTGAGTTATTGGAGTTTAATGAGCAGTTCTTC
>.|TRBD2|TRBJ2-7|TRBV7-3
CASSSPEAGGHEQYF
TGTGCCAGCAGCTCCCCCGAAGCGGGGGGCCACGAGCAGTACTTC
>.|.|TRBJ2-7|TRBV7-8
CASSLSVYEQYF
TGTGCCAGCAGCCTATCGGTCTACGAGCAGTACTTC
>.|TRBD1|TRBJ2-3|TRBV6-6
CASSATGTGVSDTQYF
TGTGCCAGCAGTGCAACCGGGACAGGGGTGTCAGATACGCAGTATTTT
>.|.|TRBJ2-5|TRBV25-1
CASSEFGGIRETQYF
TGTGCCAGCAGTGAATTTGGAGGGATCCGGGAGACCCAGTACTTC
>.|.|TRBJ1-1|TRBV28
CASSLRGGLPEAFF
TGTGCCAGCAGTTTAAGGGGAGGCCTGCCTGAAGCTTTCTTT
>.|TRBD1|TRBJ2-5|TRBV28
CASRHPGQGQETQYF
TGTGCCAGCAGACACCCGGGACAGGGTCAGGAGACCCAGTACTTC
>once|.|TRBJ1-1|TRBV19
CASFLQGTEAFF
TGTGCCAGTTTTTTACAGGGCACTGAAGCTTTCTTT
>.|.|TRBJ2-7|TRBV5-8
CASRLTGFGYEQYF
TGTGCCAGCAGACTGACAGGATTCGGCTACGAGCAGTACTTC
>.|.|TRBJ2-7|TRBV6-5
CASSPLDSYEQYF
TGTGCCAGCAGTCCCCTGGACAGCTACGAGCAGTACTTC
>.|TRBD1|TRBJ2-4|TRBV5-4
CASSLASGGVNIQYF
TGTGCCAGCAGCTTGGCCTCAGGGGGCGTAAACATTCAGTACTTC
>once|.|TRBJ1-6|TRBV9
CASSAHLTGAPLHF
TGTGCCAGCAGCGCCCACCTCACGGGGGCACCCCTCCACTTT
>.|TRBD1|TRBJ1-5|TRBV27
CASSPGTGVWYSNQPQHF
TGTGCCAGCAGTCCCGGGACAGGGGTGTGGTATAGCAATCAGCCCCAGCATTTT
>.|.|TRBJ2-2|TRBV27
CASSPIWSRTITGELFF
TGTGCCAGCAGTCCTATCTGGTCGCGGACGATTACCGGGGAGCTGTTTTTT
>.|TRBD1|TRBJ2-3|TRBV27
CASTFSAVRGPADTQYF
TGTGCCAGCACCTTTTCCGCAGTCAGGGGGCCCGCAGATACGCAGTATTTT
>.|.|TRBJ1-4|TRBV13
CASSSYLHEKLFF
TGTGCCAGCAGCTCCTACCTTCACGAAAAACTGTTTTTT